This is a list of T cell receptor beta chains from one sample in a study. TCRdb itself ran the multiplex PCR reads through MiXCR, one entry per CDR3 protein. Altogether approximately 2,600 distinct CDR3 sequences are present, 2% to 3% being singletons, with the ten largest covering about 10%. The material sequenced was tumor-infiltrating Tregs sorted from the breast tumor. The receptors originated from a female donor with breast cancer. The CDR3 runs from the conserved cysteine through the conserved F or W. D genes are given only for firm matches. Clone size is given as once, few, many, or a class for an expanded clone.

cdr3_nt: TGTGCCAGCAGTGGGGACAGCGGCTACACCTTC
cdr3_aa: CASSGDSGYTF
v_call: TRBV12-3/TRBV12-4
j_call: TRBJ1-2
d_call: TRBD1
clone_size: medium-sized

cdr3_nt: TGTGCCAGCAGCCTGACAGGGGCTAGCGGCTACACCTTC
cdr3_aa: CASSLTGASGYTF
v_call: TRBV12-3/TRBV12-4
j_call: TRBJ1-2
d_call: TRBD1
clone_size: medium-sized

cdr3_nt: TGTGCCAGCAGTTTGGGACCGCTCTATGGCTACACCTTC
cdr3_aa: CASSLGPLYGYTF
v_call: TRBV12-3/TRBV12-4
j_call: TRBJ1-2
d_call: -
clone_size: medium-sized

cdr3_nt: TGTGCCAGCAGTTTCGGCCAACAGTATAGGGGTGGCTACACCTTC
cdr3_aa: CASSFGQQYRGGYTF
v_call: TRBV12-3/TRBV12-4
j_call: TRBJ1-2
d_call: -
clone_size: medium-sized

cdr3_nt: TGTGCCAGCAGGCGGACAGAGGAATATGGCTACACCTTC
cdr3_aa: CASRRTEEYGYTF
v_call: TRBV12-3/TRBV12-4
j_call: TRBJ1-2
d_call: -
clone_size: large

cdr3_nt: TGTGCCAGCAGTTTATGGACAGTTAACTATGGCTACACCTTC
cdr3_aa: CASSLWTVNYGYTF
v_call: TRBV12-3/TRBV12-4
j_call: TRBJ1-2
d_call: -
clone_size: large

cdr3_nt: TGTGCCAGCAGTTCGGGACAGGGAAACTATGGCTACACCTTC
cdr3_aa: CASSSGQGNYGYTF
v_call: TRBV12-3/TRBV12-4
j_call: TRBJ1-2
d_call: TRBD1
clone_size: medium-sized

cdr3_nt: TGTGCCAGCACTTCGACAGGACCTTATGGCTACACCTTC
cdr3_aa: CASTSTGPYGYTF
v_call: TRBV12-3/TRBV12-4
j_call: TRBJ1-2
d_call: -
clone_size: medium-sized

cdr3_nt: TGTGCCAGCAGTTCCAGACAGAACTCTAACTATGGCTACACCTTC
cdr3_aa: CASSSRQNSNYGYTF
v_call: TRBV12-3/TRBV12-4
j_call: TRBJ1-2
d_call: -
clone_size: medium-sized

cdr3_nt: TGTGCCAGCAGTCCGGGACCCAAGCATGGCTACACCTTC
cdr3_aa: CASSPGPKHGYTF
v_call: TRBV12-3/TRBV12-4
j_call: TRBJ1-2
d_call: -
clone_size: medium-sized

cdr3_nt: TGTGCCAGCAGTTTTGGAGACAGGGAAGACCCCTGGGCCTATGGCTACACCTTC
cdr3_aa: CASSFGDREDPWAYGYTF
v_call: TRBV12-3/TRBV12-4
j_call: TRBJ1-2
d_call: TRBD1
clone_size: medium-sized

cdr3_nt: TGTGCCAGCAGTTTAGCTTCCTTAACAGTGCGGTATGGCTACACCTTC
cdr3_aa: CASSLASLTVRYGYTF
v_call: TRBV12-3/TRBV12-4
j_call: TRBJ1-2
d_call: -
clone_size: medium-sized

cdr3_nt: TGTGCCAGCAGTTTTGGAAGCCCGTACTATGGCTACACCTTC
cdr3_aa: CASSFGSPYYGYTF
v_call: TRBV12-3/TRBV12-4
j_call: TRBJ1-2
d_call: -
clone_size: medium-sized

cdr3_nt: TGTGCCAGCATAATGGGACAGTTGGGCTACACCTTC
cdr3_aa: CASIMGQLGYTF
v_call: TRBV12-3/TRBV12-4
j_call: TRBJ1-2
d_call: TRBD1
clone_size: medium-sized

cdr3_nt: TGTGCCAGCAGTTTAGTCGGGGTTAACACCTTC
cdr3_aa: CASSLVGVNTF
v_call: TRBV12-3/TRBV12-4
j_call: TRBJ1-2
d_call: -
clone_size: medium-sized

cdr3_nt: TGTGCCAGCAGATACGTAGCGGACCACTATGGCTACACCTTC
cdr3_aa: CASRYVADHYGYTF
v_call: TRBV12-3/TRBV12-4
j_call: TRBJ1-2
d_call: -
clone_size: medium-sized

cdr3_nt: TGTGCCAGCGGGCAGGGAGATGGCTACACCTTC
cdr3_aa: CASGQGDGYTF
v_call: TRBV12-3/TRBV12-4
j_call: TRBJ1-2
d_call: -
clone_size: medium-sized

cdr3_nt: TGTGCCAGTACCGGAGGGTTGAACTATGGCTACACCTTC
cdr3_aa: CASTGGLNYGYTF
v_call: TRBV12-3/TRBV12-4
j_call: TRBJ1-2
d_call: -
clone_size: medium-sized

cdr3_nt: TGTGCCAGCAGTTTGGACAGCAGTTACTATGGCTACACCTTC
cdr3_aa: CASSLDSSYYGYTF
v_call: TRBV12-3/TRBV12-4
j_call: TRBJ1-2
d_call: -
clone_size: medium-sized

cdr3_nt: TGTGCCAGCAGTGGGACAGGTCCTAACTATGGCTACACCTTC
cdr3_aa: CASSGTGPNYGYTF
v_call: TRBV12-3/TRBV12-4
j_call: TRBJ1-2
d_call: TRBD1
clone_size: medium-sized

cdr3_nt: TGTGCCAGCAGTCCTATTGGGACCTATGGCTACACCTTC
cdr3_aa: CASSPIGTYGYTF
v_call: TRBV12-3/TRBV12-4
j_call: TRBJ1-2
d_call: -
clone_size: medium-sized

cdr3_nt: TGTGCCAGCAGTTTCAGGACAGGATGGGCCCATGGCTACACCTTC
cdr3_aa: CASSFRTGWAHGYTF
v_call: TRBV12-3/TRBV12-4
j_call: TRBJ1-2
d_call: TRBD1
clone_size: medium-sized